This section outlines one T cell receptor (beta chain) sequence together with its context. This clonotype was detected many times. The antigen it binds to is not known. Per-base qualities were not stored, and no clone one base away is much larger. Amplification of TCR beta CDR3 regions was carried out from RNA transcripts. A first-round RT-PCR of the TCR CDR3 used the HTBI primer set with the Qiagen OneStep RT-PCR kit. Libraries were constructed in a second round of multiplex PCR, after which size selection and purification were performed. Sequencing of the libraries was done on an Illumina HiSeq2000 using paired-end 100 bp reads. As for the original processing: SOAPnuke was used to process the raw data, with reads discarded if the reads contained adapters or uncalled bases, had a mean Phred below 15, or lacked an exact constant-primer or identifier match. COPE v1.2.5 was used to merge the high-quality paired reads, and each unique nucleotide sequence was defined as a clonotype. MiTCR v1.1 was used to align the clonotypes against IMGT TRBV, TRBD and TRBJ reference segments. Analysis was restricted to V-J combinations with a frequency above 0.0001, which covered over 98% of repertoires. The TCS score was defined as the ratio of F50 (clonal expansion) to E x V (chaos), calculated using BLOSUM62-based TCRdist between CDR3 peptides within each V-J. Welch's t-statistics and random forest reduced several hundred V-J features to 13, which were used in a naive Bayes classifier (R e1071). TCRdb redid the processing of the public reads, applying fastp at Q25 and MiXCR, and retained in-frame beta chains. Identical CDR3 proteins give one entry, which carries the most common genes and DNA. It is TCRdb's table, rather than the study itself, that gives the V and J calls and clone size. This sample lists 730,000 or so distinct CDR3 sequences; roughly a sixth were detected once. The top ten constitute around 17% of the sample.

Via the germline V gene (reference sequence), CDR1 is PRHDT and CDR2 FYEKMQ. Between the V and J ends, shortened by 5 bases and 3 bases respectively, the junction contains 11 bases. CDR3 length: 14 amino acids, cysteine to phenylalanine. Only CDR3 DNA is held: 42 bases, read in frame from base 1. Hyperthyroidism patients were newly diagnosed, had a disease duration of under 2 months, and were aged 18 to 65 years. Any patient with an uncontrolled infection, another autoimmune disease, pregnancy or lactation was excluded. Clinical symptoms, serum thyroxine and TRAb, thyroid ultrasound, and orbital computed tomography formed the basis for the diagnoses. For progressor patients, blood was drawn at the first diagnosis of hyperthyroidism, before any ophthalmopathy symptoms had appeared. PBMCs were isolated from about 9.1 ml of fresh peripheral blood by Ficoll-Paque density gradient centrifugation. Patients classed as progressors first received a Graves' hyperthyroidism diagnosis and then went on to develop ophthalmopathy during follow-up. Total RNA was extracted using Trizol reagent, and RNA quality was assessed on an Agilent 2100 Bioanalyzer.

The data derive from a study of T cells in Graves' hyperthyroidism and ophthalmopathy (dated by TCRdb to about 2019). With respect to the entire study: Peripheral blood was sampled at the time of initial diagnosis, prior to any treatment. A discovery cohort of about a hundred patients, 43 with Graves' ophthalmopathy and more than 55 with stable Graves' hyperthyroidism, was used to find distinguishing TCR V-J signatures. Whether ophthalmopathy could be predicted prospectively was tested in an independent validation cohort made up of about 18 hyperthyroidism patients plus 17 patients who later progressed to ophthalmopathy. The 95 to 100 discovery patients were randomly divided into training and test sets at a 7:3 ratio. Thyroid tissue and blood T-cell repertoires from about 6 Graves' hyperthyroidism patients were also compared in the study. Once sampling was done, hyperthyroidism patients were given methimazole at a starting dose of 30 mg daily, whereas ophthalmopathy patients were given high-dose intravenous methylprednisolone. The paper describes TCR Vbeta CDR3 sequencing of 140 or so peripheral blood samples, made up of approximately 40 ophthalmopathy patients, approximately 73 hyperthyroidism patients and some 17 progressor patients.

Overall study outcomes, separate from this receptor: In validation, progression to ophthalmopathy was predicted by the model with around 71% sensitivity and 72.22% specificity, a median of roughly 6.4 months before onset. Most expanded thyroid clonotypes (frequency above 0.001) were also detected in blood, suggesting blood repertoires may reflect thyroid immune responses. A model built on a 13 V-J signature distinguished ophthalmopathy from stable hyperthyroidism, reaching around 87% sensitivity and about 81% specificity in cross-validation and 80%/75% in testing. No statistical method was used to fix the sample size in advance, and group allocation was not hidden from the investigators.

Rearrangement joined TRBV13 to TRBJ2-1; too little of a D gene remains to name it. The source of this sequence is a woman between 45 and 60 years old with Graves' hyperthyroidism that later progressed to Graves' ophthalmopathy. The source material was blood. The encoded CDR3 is CASSITGYYNEQFF. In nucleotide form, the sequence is TGTGCCAGCAGCATCACTGGTTACTACAATGAGCAGTTCTTC.